This record looks at one T cell receptor (beta chain) sequence and its context. The antigen remains unidentified. Germline-derived CDR1 and CDR2 are SGDLS and YYNGEE. This CDR3 spans 14 amino acids. Trimming cost V 2 bases and J 6 bases, with 12 bases left between them. Here immunoSEQ multiplex PCR was the method, and the copy in TCRdb shows in-frame clones only, minus some. The repertoire consists of just under 85,000 clones, with approximately 87% occurring once and the leading ten covering around 6.7%. This sample is part of a study of T cell responses to AZD1222 COVID-19 vaccine. Whole-study context: Combined were second doses at about 4 or about 12 weeks.

Study findings and constraints: The reported proportion of spike-specific TCRs targeting unmutated variant regions was nearly half. Without day 14 samples, only post-peak T cell repertoires were studied.

This receptor was identified in an adult in good health. The sample was peripheral blood, taken on day 0 of AZD1222 vaccination. The chain employs TRBV9 and TRBJ2-1; D is unclear. CDR3 nucleotides: TGTGCCAGCAGCGTTAGGGCGGCCCCCAATGAGCAGTTCTTC. Protein product: CASSVRAAPNEQFF.